Presented here are 26 T cell receptor beta chains from one specimen sequenced in a study of T cell responses to AZD1222 COVID-19 vaccine. Sequenced by immunoSEQ multiplex PCR; TCRdb stores in-frame clones only, minus some. The sample contains around 150,000 clones, around nine tenths of which appear only once. The sequencing used peripheral blood, collected on day 0 of AZD1222 vaccination. These receptors all come from an adult in good health.

This clone showed up just once. The V gene is TRBV7-2, the J gene TRBJ1-2, with D perhaps TRBD1 (5 bases). With 3 bases removed from V and 13 bases from J, the gap between germline ends came to 18 bases. From germline, CDR1 is SGHTA and CDR2 FQGNSA. The CDR3 has 13 residues. This chain's CDR3 is CASSLLDQGEGTF. For the CDR3, the DNA is TGTGCCAGCAGCTTGCTGGATCAGGGCGAGGGCACCTTC.

The chain links TRBV10-2 to TRBJ1-2; D unresolved. The CDR3 covers 16 residues. The V and J ends lost 3 bases and 3 bases respectively, with 17 bases between them. CDR1 is WSHSY, CDR2 SAAADI, per germline. DNA of the CDR3: TGCGCCAGCAGTGAATTGGCAGGACGACTATACTATGGCTACACCTTC. Protein sequence: CASSELAGRLYYGYTF.

The DNA of the CDR3 is TGTGCCAGCAGCTTTGCCTTATGGGAGCCCCAGCATTTT. This codes for CASSFALWEPQHF. The chain recombines TRBV7-8 with TRBJ1-5, with D unresolved. Trimming removed 3 bases at V and 8 bases at J, with 11 bases between. Per germline, CDR1 SGHVS and CDR2 FQNEAQ. CDR3 length: 13 residues.

This clone occurred once. DNA for the CDR3: TGTGCCAGCAGGCCGGGAGGGCCGGGCACCGGGGAGCTGTTTTTT. This encodes CASRPGGPGTGELFF. V usage is TRBV6-5 and J usage is TRBJ2-2; the match to TRBD2 covers 8 bases. Germline V gene sequence: CDR1 MNHEY, CDR2 SVGAGI. J was trimmed by 4 bases and V by 6 bases; bases with no gene match: 7. The CDR3 is 15 amino acids.

The chain employs TRBV28 and TRBJ2-7; 16 bases are a match to TRBD2. Looked up from germline, CDR1 is MDHEN and CDR2 is SYDVKM. The CDR3 totals 18 residues. With 4 bases clipped from V and 2 bases from J, the junction kept 8 bases outside the gene matches. The CDR3 coding sequence is TGTGCCAGCAGTTCCTATCACGGGACTAGCGGGAGGGCCTACGAGCAGTACTTC. Its translation is CASSSYHGTSGRAYEQYF. Variable domain in full (rest from reference TRBV28 and TRBJ2-7): DVKVTQSSRYLVKRTGEKVFLECVQDMDHENMFWYRQDPGLGLRLIYFSYDVKMKEKGDIPEGYSVSREKKERFSLILESASTNQTSMYLCASSSYHGTSGRAYEQYFGPGTRLTVT.

This chain uses TRBV12-5 with TRBJ1-1, with no clear D. Between the trimmed V and J ends, which lost 7 bases and 4 bases, there was a span of 7 bases. CDR1 and CDR2 from the germline V gene are LGHNT and FRNRAP. CDR3 length: 11 residues. The CDR3: CASALSTEAFF. The CDR3 bases are TGTGCTAGTGCCCTCTCCACTGAAGCTTTCTTT.

This clone was observed a handful of times. V usage is TRBV2 and J usage is TRBJ2-7; D is possibly TRBD1 or TRBD2 (5 bases each). V shed 5 bases and J shed 6 bases, with 20 bases lying between them. The CDR3 has 15 amino acids. Germline V gene data show CDR1 as SNHLY and CDR2 as FYNNEI. The CDR3 sequence: CASSPFRDGRFEQYF. CDR3 nucleotides: TGTGCCAGCAGTCCCTTCCGGGACGGCCGTTTCGAGCAGTACTTC.

On this clone itself: The same CDR3 arises from other DNA sequences in this sample as well. This chain links TRBV3-1 (or the pseudogene TRBV3-2) with TRBJ1-5; a weak D match, TRBD1 (5 bases). V dropped 5 bases and J dropped 5 bases, with 10 bases sitting between them. CDR3 size: 13 residues. Germline assignment: CDR1 LGHDT and CDR2 YNNKEL (reference sequence). The CDR3 protein is CASSLDRDQPQHF. As DNA, the CDR3 is TGTGCCAGCAGCTTAGACAGAGATCAGCCCCAGCATTTT.

This rearrangement joins TRBV9 to TRBJ1-6; the match to TRBD1 covers 9 bases. Germline CDR1 is SGDLS and CDR2 is YYNGEE. Trimming removed 5 bases from V and 5 bases from J; junction bases left unmatched: 8. This CDR3 is 16 amino acids long. The DNA for the CDR3 is TGTGCCAGCAGGTCCGGGACAGGGTCTGATAATTCACCCCTCCACTTT. Its protein product is CASRSGTGSDNSPLHF. The entire variable domain, with the rest obtained from reference TRBV9 and TRBJ1-6, is as follows: DSGVTQTPKHLITATGQRVTLRCSPRSGDLSVYWYQQSLDQGLQFLIQYYNGEERAKGNILERFSAQQFPDLHSELNLSSLELGDSALYFCASRSGTGSDNSPLHFGNGTRLTVT.

The CDR3 sequence: CASSVSRGSEKLFF. CDR3 nucleotides: TGTGCCAGTAGTGTCAGCAGGGGTAGCGAAAAACTGTTTTTT. This chain connects TRBV19 to TRBJ1-4; maybe TRBD1 (6 bases). Germline CDR1 reads LNHDA; CDR2 reads SQIVND (reference sequence). Trimming pared 5 bases from V and 8 bases from J, leaving 15 bases between. CDR3 length: 14 amino acids.

The CDR3: CASSQDDLLGTEAFF. The CDR3, as DNA: TGTGCCAGCAGCCAAGATGACCTGCTAGGCACTGAAGCTTTCTTT. The chain joins TRBV3-1 (or the pseudogene TRBV3-2) to TRBJ1-1, with no clear D. Germline lookup yields CDR1 LGHDT and CDR2 YNNKEL (reference sequence). The CDR3 sequence is 15 residues long. Trimming pared 0 bases from V and 4 bases from J, leaving 12 bases between.

The genes are TRBV5-1 and TRBJ2-2; D remains ambiguous. The length of the CDR3 is 15 residues. Trimming left V 1 base short and J 0 bases short, with 7 bases between. From germline, CDR1 is SGHRS and CDR2 YFSETQ. In DNA form, the CDR3 reads TGCGCCAGCAGCTTGAGGACCACGAACACCGGGGAGCTGTTTTTT. This encodes CASSLRTTNTGELFF.

This chain joins TRBV18 and TRBJ2-1, with 7 bases fitting TRBD1. Germline CDR1 KGHSH, CDR2 LQKENI. This CDR3 contains 16 residues. V shed 3 bases and J 2 bases; nucleotides not matched to a gene: 7. CDR3 protein: CASSPSPGTAYNEQFF. The CDR3 DNA sequence: TGTGCCAGCTCACCTTCACCCGGGACAGCCTACAATGAGCAGTTCTTC. Full variable domain (rest looked up from reference TRBV18 and TRBJ2-1): NAGVMQNPRHLVRRRGQEARLRCSPMKGHSHVYWYRQLPEEGLKFMVYLQKENIIDESGMPKERFSAEFPKEGPSILRIQQVVRGDSAAYFCASSPSPGTAYNEQFFGPGTRLTVL.

This clone was counted a single time. The chain combines TRBV27 with TRBJ2-7; D call uncertain. The CDR3 extends over 16 amino acids. Per germline, CDR1 MNHEY and CDR2 SMNVEV (reference sequence). V was trimmed by 3 bases and J by 2 bases, leaving 17 bases between them. The CDR3: CASSFHGVAETYEQYF. The CDR3, as DNA: TGTGCCAGCAGTTTTCACGGTGTTGCTGAAACCTACGAGCAGTACTTC.

The chain has TRBV10-2 and TRBJ2-3; the match to TRBD1 covers 7 bases. Germline CDR1 WSHSY, CDR2 SAAADI. The junction had 7 bases not matched to a gene; V was cut back by 6 bases and J by 4 bases. This CDR3 comprises 14 residues. CDR3 DNA sequence: TGCGCCAGCAGCAGGGGGAGTTTTGCAGATACGCAGTATTTT. This gives the protein CASSRGSFADTQYF.

This clone was observed a single time. The chain joins TRBV15 to TRBJ2-7; a weak D match, TRBD2 (5 bases). The CDR3 is made up of 15 amino acids. Germline assignment: CDR1 LNHNV and CDR2 YYDKDF (reference sequence). The V and J ends lost 1 base and 2 bases respectively, with 12 bases between them. The CDR3 nucleotides are TGTGCCACCAGCAGAGGGACTTCCAGAACCTACGAGCAGTACTTC. This gives the protein CATSRGTSRTYEQYF.

This chain joins TRBV5-6 and TRBJ2-1, with TRBD1 identical over 7 bases. V was clipped by 2 bases and J by 5 bases; unmatched bases: 7. The CDR3 is 15 residues long. Germline loops: CDR1 SGHDT, CDR2 YYEEEE. CDR3 bases: TGTGCCAGCAGCTTAGGTGGGACAGTAGACAATGAGCAGTTCTTC. Protein product: CASSLGGTVDNEQFF.

The V gene is TRBV7-9, the J gene TRBJ1-2, with D unresolved. The CDR3 totals 14 residues. Trimming took off 1 base at V and 7 bases at J, with 13 bases between the two ends. The V gene's germline CDR1 is SEHNR and CDR2 FQNEAQ (reference sequence). CDR3 in amino acids: CASSLEVGFAGYTF. CDR3 bases: TGTGCCAGCAGCTTAGAGGTAGGGTTTGCTGGCTACACCTTC. Combining the CDR3 with reference TRBV7-9 and TRBJ1-2 gives the whole variable domain DTGVSQNPRHKITKRGQNVTFRCDPISEHNRLYWYRQTLGQGPEFLTYFQNEAQLEKSRLLSDRFSAERPKGSFSTLEIQRTEQGDSAMYLCASSLEVGFAGYTFGSGTRLTVV.

The chain uses TRBV19 and TRBJ1-5; D may be TRBD1 (5 bases). Germline V gene data show CDR1 as LNHDA and CDR2 as SQIVND (reference sequence). V lost 5 bases, J lost 6 bases, and 20 bases lay in between. This CDR3 is built from 16 residues. The CDR3 protein is CASSDTGRALAQPQHF. CDR3 in DNA: TGTGCCAGTAGTGATACAGGTAGAGCCTTGGCTCAGCCCCAGCATTTT.

The CDR3 loop is CASSPASSYEQYF. In DNA form, the CDR3 reads TGCGCCAGCAGCCCCGCGAGTTCCTACGAGCAGTACTTC. The chain recombines TRBV5-1 with TRBJ2-7; D ambiguous. The CDR3 loop spans 13 amino acids. Trimming took off 4 bases at V and 1 base at J, with 9 bases between the two ends. The germline V gene encodes CDR1 SGHRS and CDR2 YFSETQ.

The gene calls are TRBV4-2 and TRBJ2-3; TRBD2 agrees at 12 bases. Germline V gene lookup returns CDR1 LGHNA and CDR2 YNFKEQ. This CDR3 comprises 18 residues. The junction had 4 bases not matched to a gene; V was cut back by 0 bases and J by 0 bases. The CDR3, as DNA: TGTGCCAGCAGCCAAGACCCCCTAGCGGGGGGGAGCACAGATACGCAGTATTTT. Its protein product is CASSQDPLAGGSTDTQYF.

CDR3 in DNA: TGTGCCAGCAGCTTGGCACGGACAGGGGATAACTATGGCTACACCTTC. Residues: CASSLARTGDNYGYTF. The V call is TRBV5-4, the J call TRBJ1-2, with 9 bases aligning to TRBD1. Germline CDR1 is SGHNT and CDR2 is YYREEE (reference sequence). This CDR3 region has 16 residues. V shed 0 bases, J shed 1 base, and the junction held 4 bases outside the gene matches.

The chain couples TRBV19 to TRBJ2-7; D is unclear. The length of the CDR3 is 13 residues. The V gene's germline CDR1 is LNHDA and CDR2 SQIVND (reference sequence). Trimming took off 3 bases at V and 3 bases at J, with 9 bases between the two ends. The chain's CDR3 is CASSIKPFYEQYF. DNA for the CDR3: TGTGCCAGTAGTATTAAACCCTTCTACGAGCAGTACTTC.

V is TRBV2 and J is TRBJ1-6; possible D gene TRBD1, 5 bases. CDR3 length equals 14 residues. Germline V gene data show CDR1 as SNHLY and CDR2 as FYNNEI. V shed 6 bases and J shed 5 bases, with 11 bases lying between them. The CDR3, as DNA: TGTGCCAGCAGGGCCAGACAGAATAATTCACCCCTCCACTTT. It encodes CASRARQNNSPLHF.

The CDR3 bases are TGTGCCAGCAGCTTATCAGGGGGCTTTGGAGAGACCCAGTACTTC. Translated: CASSLSGGFGETQYF. V gene TRBV7-9 combines with J gene TRBJ2-5, with TRBD1 matching over 8 bases. CDR1 and CDR2 (germline): SEHNR, FQNEAQ (reference sequence). The CDR3 contains 15 residues. Trimming cost V 2 bases and J 4 bases; bases outside gene matches: 6. Full variable domain (rest looked up from reference TRBV7-9 and TRBJ2-5): DTGVSQNPRHKITKRGQNVTFRCDPISEHNRLYWYRQTLGQGPEFLTYFQNEAQLEKSRLLSDRFSAERPKGSFSTLEIQRTEQGDSAMYLCASSLSGGFGETQYFGPGTRLLVL.

In its sample, this clone was seen once. The J gene is TRBJ2-1, the V gene TRBV2; D is ambiguous. The V end lost 7 bases, the J end lost 6 bases, and 16 bases lay between the germline ends. CDR3 length equals 14 residues. The germline V gene encodes CDR1 SNHLY and CDR2 FYNNEI. The CDR3 protein is CASNFVTFGNEQFF. CDR3 DNA: TGTGCCAGCAATTTTGTCACTTTTGGCAATGAGCAGTTCTTC. The variable domain in full, with the rest retrieved from reference TRBV2 and TRBJ2-1, is EPEVTQTPSHQVTQMGQEVILRCVPISNHLYFYWYRQILGQKVEFLVSFYNNEISEKSEIFDDQFSVERPDGSNFTLKIRSTKLEDSAMYFCASNFVTFGNEQFFGPGTRLTVL.